This T cell receptor beta chain was sequenced for a study of T cells in Graves' hyperthyroidism and ophthalmopathy. This clonotype was detected many times. Per the germline V gene, CDR1 is SGHRS and CDR2 is YFSETQ. Trimming shortened V by 0 bases and J by 7 bases, and 10 bases separated the two germline ends. The CDR3 runs to 13 residues. Researchers amplified the TCR beta CDR3 regions from RNA transcripts. The HTBI primer set was used in a first-round RT-PCR of the TCR CDR3. TCRdb processed the multiplex PCR reads anew with MiXCR; each CDR3 protein has one entry. The repertoire holds a few hundred thousand distinct CDR3 sequences, with roughly 13% as singletons. Graves' hyperthyroidism showing no ophthalmopathy progression within 18 months was considered stable.

Source material: blood. This TCR was sampled from a woman aged 18-29 years with Graves' hyperthyroidism. The chain recombines TRBV5-1 with TRBJ1-1; D may be TRBD1 (5 bases). The chain's CDR3 is CASSLADQGEAFF. The CDR3 bases are TGCGCCAGCAGCTTGGCTGATCAGGGTGAAGCTTTCTTT. Using reference TRBV5-1 and TRBJ1-1 for the parts outside the CDR3, the full variable domain is KAGVTQTPRYLIKTRGQQVTLSCSPISGHRSVSWYQQTPGQGLQFLFEYFSETQRNKGNFPGRFSGRQFSNSRSEMNVSTLELGDSALYLCASSLADQGEAFFGQGTRLTVV.